Shown below are 22 T cell receptor beta chains from a single sample sequenced in a study of T cell changes during pregnancy in multiple sclerosis. Assay used: immunoSEQ multiplex PCR; TCRdb lists only in-frame clones, some missing. The sample has approximately 37,000 clones; more than 70% are singletons. The source was CD8+ T cells from peripheral blood mononuclear cells, collected in the first trimester of pregnancy. These TCRs come from a female donor with multiple sclerosis, enrolled in a pregnancy study.

The gene calls are TRBV27 and TRBJ1-1; 9 nucleotides match TRBD1. J was trimmed by 3 bases and V by 2 bases; bases with no gene match: 4. The germline V gene encodes CDR1 MNHEY and CDR2 SMNVEV (reference sequence). The CDR3 covers 15 residues. In DNA form, the CDR3 reads TGTGCCAGCAGTTTAATCGGGACAGGGTACACTGAAGCTTTCTTT. Translated, it gives CASSLIGTGYTEAFF.

The chain carries TRBV2 and TRBJ2-7; TRBD1 aligns across 8 bases. Trimming removed 2 bases from V and 4 bases from J; junction bases left unmatched: 7. Germline V gene lookup returns CDR1 SNHLY and CDR2 FYNNEI. The CDR3 spans 15 residues. The CDR3 nucleotides read TGTGCCAGCAGTGAAAGCCAGGGGGCGGCGTACGAGCAGTACTTC. As protein: CASSESQGAAYEQYF.

The chain carries TRBV6-5 and TRBJ2-4; a weak D match, TRBD1 (5 bases). Germline values: CDR1 MNHEY, CDR2 SVGAGI. The CDR3 length is 16 residues. V dropped 2 bases and J dropped 5 bases, with 16 bases sitting between them. CDR3 sequence: CASSYGPPRGQNIQYF. Written as DNA, the CDR3 is TGTGCCAGCAGTTACGGGCCCCCAAGGGGCCAAAACATTCAGTACTTC.

CDR3 bases: TGCGCCAGCAGCCATGGACAGAACACTGAAGCTTTCTTT. It specifies CASSHGQNTEAFF. J is TRBJ1-1 and V is TRBV4-3; possible D gene TRBD1, 5 bases. V lost 3 bases, J lost 1 base, and 6 bases lay in between. In germline, CDR1 is LGHNA, CDR2 YSLEER. The CDR3 contains 13 residues.

The rearrangement links TRBV9 to TRBJ1-6; TRBD1 matches at 9 bases. V lost 3 bases and J lost 7; bases outside the gene matches: 2. CDR1 and CDR2 (germline): SGDLS, YYNGEE. This CDR3 comprises 14 residues. The CDR3 region has the DNA TGTGCCAGCAGCGCGACAGGGGGAAATTCACCCCTCCACTTT. Translated: CASSATGGNSPLHF.

V gene TRBV19 combines with J gene TRBJ1-4, with 7 bases matching TRBD1. There are 14 residues in the CDR3. The germline gives CDR1 LNHDA, CDR2 SQIVND (reference sequence). The ends lost 5 bases at V and 4 bases at J; junction bases unmatched: 4. The CDR3 DNA reads TGTGCCAGTAGTGACAGGGCTCGTAATGAAAAACTGTTTTTT. Protein: CASSDRARNEKLFF. Complete variable domain (other parts from reference TRBV19 and TRBJ1-4): DGGITQSPKYLFRKEGQNVTLSCEQNLNHDAMYWYRQDPGQGLRLIYYSQIVNDFQKGDIAEGYSVSREKKESFPLTVTSAQKNPTAFYLCASSDRARNEKLFFGSGTQLSVL.

This clone came up once. The chain combines TRBV27 with TRBJ2-3, with 10 bases aligning to TRBD2. This CDR3 contains 17 residues. After removal of 4 bases from V and 5 bases from J, the junction contained 12 bases not matched to a gene. Germline V lookup: CDR1 MNHEY, CDR2 SMNVEV (reference sequence). CDR3 sequence reads: CASSYLAGDLSGDTQYF. In nucleotides, the CDR3 is TGTGCCAGCAGTTATCTAGCGGGGGACCTTAGTGGAGATACGCAGTATTTT.

The chain uses TRBV7-9 and TRBJ1-2, with D perhaps matching TRBD1 (6 bases). V was cut by 1 base and J by 7 bases, with 10 bases left in between. This CDR3 is 13 amino acids long. Germline V CDR1 and CDR2: SEHNR, FQNEAQ (reference sequence). CDR3 in amino acids: CASSLGGGSGYTF. For the CDR3, the DNA is TGTGCCAGCAGCTTAGGGGGGGGCTCTGGCTACACCTTC.

The chain carries TRBV7-2 and TRBJ2-5, with 7 bases that match TRBD2. The junction had 6 bases not matched to a gene; V was cut back by 2 bases and J by 3 bases. The CDR3 spans 15 residues. Germline V gene data show CDR1 as SGHTA and CDR2 as FQGNSA. The CDR3 spells CASSLILAAKETQYF. The DNA for the CDR3 is TGTGCCAGCAGCTTAATCCTAGCGGCCAAAGAGACCCAGTACTTC.

The V gene is TRBV19, the J gene TRBJ2-3, with 11 bases fitting TRBD2. This CDR3 region has 19 residues. Trimming took 5 bases from V and 0 from J; bases not matched to a gene: 13. CDR1 and CDR2 from the germline V gene are LNHDA and SQIVND (reference sequence). The CDR3 spells CASSRSGLAGGPSTDTQYF. The CDR3 DNA reads as TGTGCCAGTAGTCGGTCGGGTCTAGCGGGGGGACCTAGCACAGATACGCAGTATTTT. The entire variable domain, with the rest obtained from reference TRBV19 and TRBJ2-3, is as follows: DGGITQSPKYLFRKEGQNVTLSCEQNLNHDAMYWYRQDPGQGLRLIYYSQIVNDFQKGDIAEGYSVSREKKESFPLTVTSAQKNPTAFYLCASSRSGLAGGPSTDTQYFGPGTRLTVL.

The rearrangement links TRBV6-4 to TRBJ2-6; possibly TRBD1 for D (5 bases). This CDR3 comprises 15 residues. The ends were cut back, 0 bases at V and 3 bases at J, with 6 bases in the middle. Germline assignment: CDR1 MRHNA and CDR2 SNTAGT. Here the CDR3 DNA reads TGTGCCAGCAGTGACTCGCAGGGTGGGGCCAACGTCCTGACTTTC. Translated: CASSDSQGGANVLTF.

This clone is deemed large. This chain connects TRBV6-4 to TRBJ2-2, with 7 positions matching TRBD1. J gave up 5 bases and V 4 bases, and 4 bases lay outside the gene matches. CDR1 is MRHNA and CDR2 is SNTAGT in the germline V gene. The CDR3 is made up of 14 amino acids. The CDR3 reads CASSGTGETGELFF. The CDR3 DNA is TGTGCCAGCAGTGGGACAGGAGAAACCGGGGAGCTGTTTTTT.

The V gene is TRBV7-9, the J gene TRBJ2-7; 8 nucleotides match TRBD2. The CDR3 is 16 residues long. Germline V gene data show CDR1 as SEHNR and CDR2 as FQNEAQ (reference sequence). The trim removed 5 bases at V and 2 bases at J, leaving 11 bases unmatched. DNA of the CDR3: TGTGCCAGCAGCCGCCCGGGGGGGCGAGGGGCCTACGAGCAGTACTTC. This sequence encodes CASSRPGGRGAYEQYF.

The gene calls are TRBV18 and TRBJ2-1; D ambiguous. Germline values: CDR1 KGHSH, CDR2 LQKENI. The ends were cut back, 1 base at V and 4 bases at J, with 5 bases in the middle. This CDR3 is 13 amino acids long. In DNA form, the CDR3 reads TGTGCCAGCTCACCACTACAGTACAATGAGCAGTTCTTC. The encoded protein is CASSPLQYNEQFF.

This chain joins TRBV2 and TRBJ1-4; maybe TRBD1 (5 bases). V was shortened by 2 bases and J by 3 bases, with 10 bases between the two germline ends. The CDR3 contains 15 residues. Germline V gene lookup returns CDR1 SNHLY and CDR2 FYNNEI. The CDR3 nucleotides are TGTGCCAGCAGTGAACGGGGGTGGGCTAATGAAAAACTGTTTTTT. This gives the protein CASSERGWANEKLFF. The full variable domain, in which reference TRBV2 and TRBJ1-4 provide the parts outside the CDR3, is EPEVTQTPSHQVTQMGQEVILRCVPISNHLYFYWYRQILGQKVEFLVSFYNNEISEKSEIFDDQFSVERPDGSNFTLKIRSTKLEDSAMYFCASSERGWANEKLFFGSGTQLSVL.

The genes are TRBV29-1 and TRBJ1-1; no reliable D call. V lost 0 bases, J lost 1 base, and 6 bases lay in between. CDR1 and CDR2 from the germline V gene are SQVTM and ANQGSEA. The CDR3 runs to 13 residues. The CDR3 is CSVEETGNTEAFF. CDR3 coding DNA: TGCAGCGTTGAAGAAACGGGGAACACTGAAGCTTTCTTT.

The rearrangement links TRBV7-3 to TRBJ2-3; 15 bases are shared with TRBD2. The trim removed 1 base at V and 4 bases at J, leaving 6 bases unmatched. In germline, CDR1 is SGHTA, CDR2 FQGTGA. The CDR3 loop spans 18 amino acids. DNA for the CDR3: TGTGCCAGCAGCTTAAATCCGGGACTAGCGGGGGGTGCAGATACGCAGTATTTT. Encoded protein: CASSLNPGLAGGADTQYF.

The gene calls are TRBV5-5 and TRBJ1-5; D not certain. CDR1 SGHKS and CDR2 YYEKEE come from the germline V gene (reference sequence). The CDR3 has 15 amino acids. The ends were cut back, 0 bases at V and 1 base at J, with 8 bases in the middle. DNA for the CDR3: TGTGCCAGCAGCTTGGGGCCGGGGAGCAATCAGCCCCAGCATTTT. As protein: CASSLGPGSNQPQHF.

This clone has a single count. The chain carries TRBV6-5 and TRBJ2-7; D perhaps matches TRBD2 (5 bases). This CDR3 is built from 14 residues. The V gene lost 0 bases and the J gene lost 2 bases, with 8 bases spanning the gap. Germline loops: CDR1 MNHEY, CDR2 SVGAGI. The CDR3 sequence is CASSYSRGTYEQYF. CDR3 in DNA: TGTGCCAGCAGTTACTCTCGGGGAACCTACGAGCAGTACTTC.

This clone was seen a few times. The chain couples TRBV7-9 to TRBJ1-4, with 8 bases lining up with TRBD1. Unmatched junction bases numbered 7, after V lost 5 bases and J lost 8 bases. CDR1 SEHNR and CDR2 FQNEAQ come from the germline V gene (reference sequence). The CDR3 totals 14 residues. CDR3 sequence (DNA): TGTGCCAGCAGCCCACAGGGGGTAGAGGAAAAACTGTTTTTT. It is translated as CASSPQGVEEKLFF.

This sequence joins TRBV27 and TRBJ1-2; D is perhaps TRBD1 (5 bases). This CDR3 region has 14 residues. CDR1 and CDR2 (germline): MNHEY, SMNVEV (reference sequence). V dropped 0 bases and J dropped 4 bases, with 9 bases sitting between them. The CDR3 reads CASSLSGGVYGYTF. CDR3 coding DNA: TGTGCCAGCAGTTTATCGGGGGGGGTCTATGGCTACACCTTC.

CDR3 in amino acids: CASSYTGDNTGELFF. The CDR3 DNA sequence: TGTGCCAGCAGTTACACGGGGGATAACACCGGGGAGCTGTTTTTT. The chain recombines TRBV6-5 with TRBJ2-2; D perhaps matches TRBD2 (6 bases). The CDR3 sequence is 15 residues long. In germline, CDR1 is MNHEY, CDR2 SVGAGI. The V gene lost 2 bases and the J gene lost 2 bases, with 9 bases spanning the gap.